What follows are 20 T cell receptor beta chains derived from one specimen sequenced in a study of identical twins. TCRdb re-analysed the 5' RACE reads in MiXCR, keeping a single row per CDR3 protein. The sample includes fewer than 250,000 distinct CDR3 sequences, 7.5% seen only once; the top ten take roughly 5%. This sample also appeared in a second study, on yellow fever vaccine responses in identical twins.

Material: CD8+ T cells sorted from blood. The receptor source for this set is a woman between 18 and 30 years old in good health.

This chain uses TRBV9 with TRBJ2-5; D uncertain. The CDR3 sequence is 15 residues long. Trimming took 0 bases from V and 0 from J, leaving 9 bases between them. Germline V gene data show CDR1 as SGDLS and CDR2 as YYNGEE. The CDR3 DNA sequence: TGTGCCAGCAGCGTAGGGTCGGAGTACCAAGAGACCCAGTACTTC. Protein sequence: CASSVGSEYQETQYF.

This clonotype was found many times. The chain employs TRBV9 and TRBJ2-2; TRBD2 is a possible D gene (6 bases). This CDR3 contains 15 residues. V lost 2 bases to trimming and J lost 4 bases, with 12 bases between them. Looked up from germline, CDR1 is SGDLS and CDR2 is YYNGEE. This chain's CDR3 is CASSVGGSGTGELFF. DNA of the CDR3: TGTGCCAGCAGCGTTGGGGGGTCGGGCACCGGGGAGCTGTTTTTT. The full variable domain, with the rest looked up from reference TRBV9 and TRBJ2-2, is DSGVTQTPKHLITATGQRVTLRCSPRSGDLSVYWYQQSLDQGLQFLIQYYNGEERAKGNILERFSAQQFPDLHSELNLSSLELGDSALYFCASSVGGSGTGELFFGEGSRLTVL.

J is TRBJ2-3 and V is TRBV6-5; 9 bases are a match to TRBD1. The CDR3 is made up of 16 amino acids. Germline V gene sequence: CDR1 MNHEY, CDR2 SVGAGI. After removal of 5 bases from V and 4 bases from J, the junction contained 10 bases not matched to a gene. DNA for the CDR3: TGTGCCAGCAGTCACAACCGGGACAGGGTACCAGATACGCAGTATTTT. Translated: CASSHNRDRVPDTQYF.

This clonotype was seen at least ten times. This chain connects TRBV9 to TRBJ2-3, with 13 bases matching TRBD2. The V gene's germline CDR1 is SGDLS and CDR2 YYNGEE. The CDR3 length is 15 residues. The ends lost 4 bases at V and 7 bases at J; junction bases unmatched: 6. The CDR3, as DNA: TGTGCCAGCAGCTTCGGACTAGCGGGAGTGAATACGCAGTATTTT. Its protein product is CASSFGLAGVNTQYF.

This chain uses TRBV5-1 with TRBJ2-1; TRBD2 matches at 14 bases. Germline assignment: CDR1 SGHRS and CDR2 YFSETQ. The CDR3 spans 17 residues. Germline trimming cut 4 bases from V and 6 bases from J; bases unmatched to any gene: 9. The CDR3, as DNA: TGCGCCAGCAGCCTGAGACTAGCGGGGGGGGTGCCCAATGAGCAGTTCTTC. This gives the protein CASSLRLAGGVPNEQFF.

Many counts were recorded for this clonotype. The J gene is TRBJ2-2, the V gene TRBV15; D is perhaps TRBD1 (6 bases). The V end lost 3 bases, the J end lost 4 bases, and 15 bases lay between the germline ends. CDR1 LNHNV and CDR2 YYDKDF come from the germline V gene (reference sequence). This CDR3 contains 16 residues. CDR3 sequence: CATSRPTTGTTGELFF. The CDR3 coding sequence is TGTGCCACCAGCAGGCCCACCACAGGGACCACCGGGGAGCTGTTTTTT.

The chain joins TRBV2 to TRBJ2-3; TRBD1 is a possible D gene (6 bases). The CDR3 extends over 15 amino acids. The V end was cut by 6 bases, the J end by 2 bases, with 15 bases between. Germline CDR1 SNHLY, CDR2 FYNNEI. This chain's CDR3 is CASRNNRDPTDTQYF. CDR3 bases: TGTGCCAGCAGGAATAACAGGGACCCCACAGATACGCAGTATTTT.

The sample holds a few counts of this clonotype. The CDR3 DNA reads TGTGCCAGCAGTGACTCTGGGGGGCCAGACTACAATGAGCAGTTCTTC. It specifies CASSDSGGPDYNEQFF. The V and J genes are TRBV6-4 and TRBJ2-1; D possibly matches TRBD1 or TRBD2 (6 bases each). V lost 0 bases to trimming and J lost 3 bases, with 12 bases between them. Germline V CDR1 and CDR2: MRHNA, SNTAGT. CDR3 length: 16 residues.

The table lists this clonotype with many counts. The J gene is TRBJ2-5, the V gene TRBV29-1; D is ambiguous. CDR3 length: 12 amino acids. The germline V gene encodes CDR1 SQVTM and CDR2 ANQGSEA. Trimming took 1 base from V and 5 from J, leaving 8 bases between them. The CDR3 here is CSVEGHWETQYF. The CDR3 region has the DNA TGCAGCGTTGAAGGACATTGGGAGACCCAGTACTTC.

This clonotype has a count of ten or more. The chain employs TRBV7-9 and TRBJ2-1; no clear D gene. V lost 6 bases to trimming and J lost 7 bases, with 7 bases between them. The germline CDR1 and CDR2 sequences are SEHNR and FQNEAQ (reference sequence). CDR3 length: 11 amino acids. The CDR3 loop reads CASRSKNEQFF. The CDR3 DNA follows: TGTGCCAGCAGGTCTAAGAATGAGCAGTTCTTC.

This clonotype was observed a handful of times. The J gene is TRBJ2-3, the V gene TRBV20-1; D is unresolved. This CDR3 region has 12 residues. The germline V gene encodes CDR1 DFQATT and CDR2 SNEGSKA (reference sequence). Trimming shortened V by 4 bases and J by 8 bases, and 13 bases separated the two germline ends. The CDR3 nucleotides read TGCAGTGCTACCGAAGATTTGCTTACGCAGTATTTT. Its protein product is CSATEDLLTQYF.

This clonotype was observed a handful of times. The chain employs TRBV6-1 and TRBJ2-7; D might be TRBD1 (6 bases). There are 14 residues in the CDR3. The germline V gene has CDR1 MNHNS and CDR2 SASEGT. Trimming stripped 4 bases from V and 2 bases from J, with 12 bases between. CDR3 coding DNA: TGTGCCAGCAGTGGTAGGACAGAGGCCTACGAGCAGTACGTC. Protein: CASSGRTEAYEQYV.

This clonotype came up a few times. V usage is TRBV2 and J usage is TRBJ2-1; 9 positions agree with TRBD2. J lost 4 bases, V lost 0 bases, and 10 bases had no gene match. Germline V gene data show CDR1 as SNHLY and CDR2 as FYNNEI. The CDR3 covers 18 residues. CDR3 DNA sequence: TGTGCCAGCAGTGAAGCGCGGGGGGGGGAGCGGGGATACAATGAGCAGTTCTTC. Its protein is CASSEARGGERGYNEQFF.

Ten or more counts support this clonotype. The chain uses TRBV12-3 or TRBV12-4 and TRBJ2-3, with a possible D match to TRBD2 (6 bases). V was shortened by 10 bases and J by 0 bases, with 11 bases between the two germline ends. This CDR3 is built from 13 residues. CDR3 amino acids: CAICSGSTDTQYF. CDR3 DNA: TGTGCCATTTGTAGCGGAAGCACAGATACGCAGTATTTT.

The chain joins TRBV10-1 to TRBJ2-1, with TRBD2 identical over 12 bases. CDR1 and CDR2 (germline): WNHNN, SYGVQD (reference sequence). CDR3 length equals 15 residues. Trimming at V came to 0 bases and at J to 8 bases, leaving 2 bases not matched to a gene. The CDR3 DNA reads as TGCGCCAGCAGTGAGTCGACTAGCGGGAGCTATGAGCAGTTCTTC. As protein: CASSESTSGSYEQFF.

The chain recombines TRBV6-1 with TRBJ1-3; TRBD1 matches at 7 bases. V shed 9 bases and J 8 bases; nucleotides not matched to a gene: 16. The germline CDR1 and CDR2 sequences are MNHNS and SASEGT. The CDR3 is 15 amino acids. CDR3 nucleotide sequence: TGTGCCAGGTTCATCCCGACAGGGCCTGGGGACACCATATATTTT. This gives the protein CARFIPTGPGDTIYF.

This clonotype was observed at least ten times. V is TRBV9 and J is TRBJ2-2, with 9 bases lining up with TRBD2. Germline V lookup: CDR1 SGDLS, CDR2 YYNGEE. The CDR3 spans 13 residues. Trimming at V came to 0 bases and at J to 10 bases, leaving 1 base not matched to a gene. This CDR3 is CASSVGTSEELFF. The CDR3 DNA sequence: TGTGCCAGCAGCGTAGGGACTAGCGAGGAGCTGTTTTTT.

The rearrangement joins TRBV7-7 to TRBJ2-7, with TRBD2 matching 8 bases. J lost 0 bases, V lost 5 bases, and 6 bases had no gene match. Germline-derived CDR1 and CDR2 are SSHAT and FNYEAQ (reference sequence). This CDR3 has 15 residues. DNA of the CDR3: TGTGCCAGCAGCCCCGGGACTAGTTCCTCCTACGAGCAGTACTTC. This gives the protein CASSPGTSSSYEQYF.

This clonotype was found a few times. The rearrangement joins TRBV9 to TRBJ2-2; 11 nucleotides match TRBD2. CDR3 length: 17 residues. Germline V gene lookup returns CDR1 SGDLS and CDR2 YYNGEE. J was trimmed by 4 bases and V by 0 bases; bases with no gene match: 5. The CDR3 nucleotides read TGTGCCAGCAGCGTAGCCGGGACTAGCGGACCCACCGGGGAGCTGTTTTTT. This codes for CASSVAGTSGPTGELFF.

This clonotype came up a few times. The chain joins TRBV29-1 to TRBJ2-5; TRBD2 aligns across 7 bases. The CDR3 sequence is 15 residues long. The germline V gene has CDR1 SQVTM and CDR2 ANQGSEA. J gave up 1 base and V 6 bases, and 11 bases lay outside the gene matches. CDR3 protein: CSVFPGGLGQETQYF. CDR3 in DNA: TGCAGCGTCTTCCCCGGGGGGTTGGGCCAAGAGACCCAGTACTTC.